Below, 29 T cell receptor beta chains from the same sample are listed, as sequenced in a study of OX40 agonist ivuxolimab in advanced cancers. The table came from immunoSEQ multiplex PCR; TCRdb's copy has only in-frame clones and leaves some out. The sample contains some 60,000 clones, about 89% of which appear only once. The starting material was CD4+ or CD8+ T cells sorted from blood, obtained in a trial of the OX40 agonist ivuxolimab. These TCRs come from an adult with an advanced solid tumor such as melanoma, head and neck, liver or kidney cancer.

As DNA, the CDR3 is TGCGCCAGCCTAGAGCGTGGGACAGGGGCCCTATTAAATCAGCCCCAGCATTTT. Amino acids: CASLERGTGALLNQPQHF. The chain has TRBV10-1 and TRBJ1-5; 10 nucleotides match TRBD1. The CDR3 is made up of 18 amino acids. Germline trimming cut 8 bases from V and 4 bases from J; bases unmatched to any gene: 17. Germline V CDR1 and CDR2: WNHNN, SYGVQD (reference sequence).

The chain couples TRBV14 to TRBJ1-1, with unresolved D. Per germline, CDR1 SGHDN and CDR2 FVKESK. There are 13 residues in the CDR3. V was pared by 2 bases and J by 5 bases, with 9 bases between. CDR3 bases: TGTGCCAGCAGCCAACTCAGTGAAACTGAAGCTTTCTTT. Amino acid sequence: CASSQLSETEAFF.

The CDR3 sequence is CASSLWTSGGWGETQYF. DNA for the CDR3: TGTGCCAGCAGTTTATGGACTAGCGGGGGCTGGGGAGAGACCCAGTACTTC. This chain joins TRBV28 and TRBJ2-5; 12 bases align to TRBD2. Germline V gene sequence: CDR1 MDHEN, CDR2 SYDVKM. With V trimmed by 0 bases and J by 4 bases, 6 bases remained unmatched. The CDR3 has 17 residues.

This clone came up a few times. The CDR3 reads CASSYIGQVTYEQYF. The CDR3 coding sequence is TGTGCCAGCAGTTACATTGGACAGGTAACCTACGAGCAGTACTTC. This rearrangement joins TRBV6-5 to TRBJ2-7; 7 bases map to TRBD1. The CDR3 runs to 15 residues. V dropped 2 bases and J dropped 2; count of bases not matched to a gene: 6. The germline V gene has CDR1 MNHEY and CDR2 SVGAGI.

The gene calls are TRBV19 and TRBJ1-5; D not certain. Germline loops: CDR1 LNHDA, CDR2 SQIVND (reference sequence). The CDR3 contains 15 residues. Trimming shortened V by 3 bases and J by 2 bases, and 11 bases separated the two germline ends. The CDR3 DNA follows: TGTGCCAGTAGTATCTTCCGGGCGGGCAATCAGCCCCAGCATTTT. This codes for CASSIFRAGNQPQHF.

The chain employs TRBV15 and TRBJ2-7; 8 bases fit TRBD2. The germline CDR1 and CDR2 sequences are LNHNV and YYDKDF (reference sequence). The CDR3 runs to 14 residues. V shed 5 bases, J shed 0 bases, and the junction held 3 bases outside the gene matches. As DNA, the CDR3 is TGTGCCACCAGCGAGCGGGGGCCCTCCTACGAGCAGTACTTC. Protein: CATSERGPSYEQYF.

The chain employs TRBV14 and TRBJ2-1; D perhaps matches TRBD2 (6 bases). Germline V gene lookup returns CDR1 SGHDN and CDR2 FVKESK. V gave up 5 bases and J gave up 1 base, with 18 bases separating them. There are 17 residues in the CDR3. The CDR3 region has the DNA TGTGCCAGCAGCAACCCCAGACTAGGGACGTCCTACAATGAGCAGTTCTTC. Its protein product is CASSNPRLGTSYNEQFF.

This clone was seen only once. This chain uses TRBV5-6 with TRBJ2-7; TRBD1 is a possible D gene (6 bases). The germline V gene has CDR1 SGHDT and CDR2 YYEEEE. Deletions cut 6 bases from V and 0 bases from J, with 10 bases between. The CDR3 is 13 residues long. This CDR3 reads CASNRAFSYEQYF. The CDR3 DNA sequence: TGTGCCAGCAACAGGGCATTCTCCTACGAGCAGTACTTC.

This clone was recorded only once. The rearrangement uses TRBV6-5 and TRBJ1-1; the D is unclear. Trimming stripped 0 bases from V and 3 bases from J, with 11 bases between. Germline V CDR1 and CDR2: MNHEY, SVGAGI. This CDR3 is 15 amino acids long. CDR3 DNA sequence: TGTGCCAGCAGTTACTCGATAGCAGGAGACACTGAAGCTTTCTTT. Translating it yields CASSYSIAGDTEAFF.

The CDR3 loop reads CASSLQGPTEAFF. The CDR3 nucleotides read TGTGCCAGTAGTCTACAGGGCCCCACTGAAGCTTTCTTT. J is TRBJ1-1 and V is TRBV19; weak D call: TRBD1 (6 bases). V lost 5 bases and J 4 bases, leaving 11 bases between the germline ends. This CDR3 contains 13 residues. From germline, CDR1 is LNHDA and CDR2 SQIVND (reference sequence).

The J gene is TRBJ1-1, the V gene TRBV5-8; D unclear. This CDR3 is 11 amino acids long. Germline V CDR1 and CDR2: SGHTS, YDEGEE. The ends were cut back, 4 bases at V and 9 bases at J, with 10 bases in the middle. CDR3 nucleotide sequence: TGTGCCAGCAGCCCTCGATGGAAAGCTTTCTTT. Translated: CASSPRWKAFF.

This clone was counted once. The chain joins TRBV4-1 to TRBJ2-2; TRBD2 is a possible D gene (6 bases). In germline, CDR1 is MGHRA, CDR2 YSYEKL. The CDR3 length is 14 residues. V was trimmed by 9 bases and J by 0 bases, leaving 11 bases between them. The CDR3 DNA sequence: TGCGCCAGTACCGGGACTCCGAACACCGGGGAGCTGTTTTTT. Its protein product is CASTGTPNTGELFF.

V usage is TRBV27 and J usage is TRBJ2-6, with TRBD1 as a possible D gene (5 bases). From germline, CDR1 is MNHEY and CDR2 SMNVEV (reference sequence). V lost 8 bases and J lost 0, with 17 bases in between. The CDR3 has 17 residues. As DNA, the CDR3 is TGTGCCAGCCCTAGTTCTGACAGAACCTCTGGGGCCAACGTCCTGACTTTC. This translates into CASPSSDRTSGANVLTF.

The V call is TRBV15, the J call TRBJ1-2; no clear D gene. The CDR3 is 15 residues long. Per the germline V gene, CDR1 is LNHNV and CDR2 is YYDKDF (reference sequence). Between the trimmed V and J ends, which lost 3 bases and 4 bases, there was a span of 15 bases. The CDR3 DNA is TGTGCCACCAGCAGTCTCGAGATGGCTCGCTATGGCTACACCTTC. Translated, it gives CATSSLEMARYGYTF. Filled out from reference TRBV15 and TRBJ1-2, the complete variable domain reads DAMVIQNPRYQVTQFGKPVTLSCSQTLNHNVMYWYQQKSSQAPKLLFHYYDKDFNNEADTPDNFQSRRPNTSFCFLDIRSPGLGDTAMYLCATSSLEMARYGYTFGSGTRLTVV.

The chain joins TRBV27 to TRBJ1-5, with TRBD1 matching 9 bases. CDR1 is MNHEY and CDR2 is SMNVEV in the germline V gene (reference sequence). This CDR3 region has 15 residues. V shed 2 bases, J shed 6 bases, and the junction held 5 bases outside the gene matches. The CDR3 DNA reads as TGTGCCAGCAGTTTAAGGACAGGGGCTAGTCAGCCCCAGCATTTT. It codes for CASSLRTGASQPQHF.

The sample holds one count of this clone. The chain is built from TRBV7-8 and TRBJ2-7; D ambiguous. The CDR3 is made up of 11 amino acids. Germline V gives CDR1 SGHVS, CDR2 FQNEAQ. V lost 2 bases, J lost 4 bases, and 3 bases lay in between. For the CDR3, the DNA is TGTGCCAGCAGCTTAAGATACGAGCAGTACTTC. It codes for CASSLRYEQYF.

Turning to this clone: Mismatch with germline at one junction end may stem from a read error. Other DNA sequences in the same sample also yield this CDR3. The chain is built from TRBV4-2 and TRBJ2-7, with TRBD1 as a possible D gene (5 bases). This CDR3 contains 12 residues. Germline CDR1 LGHNA, CDR2 YNFKEQ. The CDR3 nucleotides read TGTGCCAGTAGCCCCGAAGGGGACGAGCAGTACTTC. It codes for CASSPEGDEQYF.

The chain links TRBV7-9 to TRBJ2-1, with TRBD1 matching 8 bases. V was clipped by 1 base and J by 8 bases; unmatched bases: 1. Germline V gene sequence: CDR1 SEHNR, CDR2 FQNEAQ (reference sequence). CDR3 length: 13 amino acids. Here the CDR3 reads CASSLGTGYEQFF. CDR3 in DNA: TGTGCCAGCAGCTTAGGGACAGGGTATGAGCAGTTCTTC. The full variable domain, in which reference TRBV7-9 and TRBJ2-1 provide the parts outside the CDR3, is DTGVSQNPRHKITKRGQNVTFRCDPISEHNRLYWYRQTLGQGPEFLTYFQNEAQLEKSRLLSDRFSAERPKGSFSTLEIQRTEQGDSAMYLCASSLGTGYEQFFGPGTRLTVL.

The V call is TRBV7-6, the J call TRBJ1-6; TRBD1 is a possible D gene (5 bases). The CDR3 has 15 residues. Germline-derived CDR1 and CDR2 are SGHVS and FNYEAQ. V dropped 4 bases and J dropped 14 bases, with 21 bases sitting between them. The CDR3: CASSSQAGPTGALHF. The DNA for the CDR3 is TGTGCCAGCAGCTCCCAGGCGGGACCCACTGGCGCCCTCCACTTT.

The chain joins TRBV7-9 to TRBJ2-7; D might be TRBD1 (5 bases). Deletions cut 4 bases from V and 0 bases from J, with 10 bases between. CDR3 length equals 14 residues. CDR1 SEHNR and CDR2 FQNEAQ come from the germline V gene (reference sequence). The CDR3 bases are TGTGCCAGCAGCTCCTACAGGAGCTCCTACGAGCAGTACTTC. Its protein is CASSSYRSSYEQYF.

This rearrangement joins TRBV6-5 to TRBJ1-5; D uncertain. In germline, CDR1 is MNHEY, CDR2 SVGAGI. There are 14 residues in the CDR3. The ends were cut back, 6 bases at V and 0 bases at J, with 9 bases in the middle. DNA of the CDR3: TGTGCCAGCAGGGGCGAATATAGCAATCAGCCCCAGCATTTT. This codes for CASRGEYSNQPQHF.

The V call is TRBV10-3, the J call TRBJ2-7, with D uncertain. The CDR3 extends over 14 amino acids. Germline V gene data show CDR1 as ENHRY and CDR2 as SYGVKD. V lost 4 bases and J 0 bases, leaving 10 bases between the germline ends. The CDR3 spells CAISVDTSSYEQYF. CDR3 bases: TGTGCCATCAGTGTAGACACGAGCTCCTACGAGCAGTACTTC.

V is TRBV4-2 and J is TRBJ2-7, with 11 bases identical to TRBD2. J lost 2 bases, V lost 1 base, and 7 bases had no gene match. The CDR3 consists of 17 residues. Germline V gives CDR1 LGHNA, CDR2 YNFKEQ. The CDR3 DNA reads TGTGCCAGCAGCCAAGTCGTCGGACTAGCGGGCGCCTACGAGCAGTACTTC. Amino acid sequence: CASSQVVGLAGAYEQYF.

The chain has TRBV5-1 and TRBJ1-2; TRBD1 might be the D (5 bases). This CDR3 spans 14 amino acids. With 1 base removed from V and 4 bases from J, the gap between germline ends came to 11 bases. Germline V CDR1 and CDR2: SGHRS, YFSETQ. This chain's CDR3 is CASSLRGFGYGYTF. CDR3 coding DNA: TGCGCCAGCAGCTTGAGGGGTTTCGGCTATGGCTACACCTTC.

The chain combines TRBV19 with TRBJ1-1; D is unclear. V was clipped by 3 bases and J by 4 bases, with 6 bases between them. The CDR3 consists of 12 residues. Germline V lookup: CDR1 LNHDA, CDR2 SQIVND (reference sequence). The CDR3 DNA is TGTGCCAGTAGTATCGGGTTCACTGAAGCTTTCTTT. Its translation is CASSIGFTEAFF.

Comment on this clone: Within the sample, other DNA sequences also encode this same CDR3. The chain uses TRBV30 and TRBJ1-1; D unresolved. The CDR3 is 13 amino acids. The V end was cut by 0 bases, the J end by 1 base, with 6 bases between. Germline V lookup: CDR1 GTSNPN, CDR2 SVGIG (reference sequence). CDR3 protein: CAWSVLGNTEAFF. The CDR3 region has the DNA TGTGCCTGGAGTGTACTTGGGAACACTGAAGCTTTCTTT.

The chain joins TRBV2 to TRBJ2-7; 8 bases agree with TRBD1. The CDR3 extends over 16 amino acids. Germline CDR1 is SNHLY and CDR2 is FYNNEI. V was pared by 3 bases and J by 2 bases, with 9 bases of the junction left unmatched. The CDR3 coding sequence is TGTGCCAGCAGTGAGATCCCAGGGGGCTATACCTACGAGCAGTACTTC. It is translated as CASSEIPGGYTYEQYF.

The rearrangement joins TRBV29-1 to TRBJ2-6; D gene unclear. Germline values: CDR1 SQVTM, CDR2 ANQGSEA. The CDR3 consists of 17 residues. Trimming cost V 4 bases and J 5 bases, with 21 bases left between them. CDR3 loop: CSVASGSIQSRANVLTF. DNA for the CDR3: TGCAGCGTTGCCTCCGGAAGCATACAAAGTCGGGCCAACGTCCTGACTTTC.

The chain is built from TRBV4-1 and TRBJ1-5, with D possibly matching TRBD1 (5 bases). The V and J ends lost 6 bases and 2 bases respectively, with 14 bases between them. The germline V gene encodes CDR1 MGHRA and CDR2 YSYEKL. CDR3 length: 15 residues. Written as DNA, the CDR3 is TGCGCCAGCAGTCACGGTGGGGGGGGCAATCAGCCCCAGCATTTT. It encodes CASSHGGGGNQPQHF.